This T cell receptor (beta chain) was retrieved from a study of T-cell memory formation after mild COVID-19. Study-wide context: Among the donors, TCR clusters were largely specific to each donor.

Whole-study findings and limits: Among CD4+ contracting clones, most were CM and EM, and CD8+ ones EMRA.

CDR1 and CDR2 (germline): KGHSH, LQKENI. CDR3 length: 12 amino acids. Trimming took 8 bases from V and 0 from J, leaving 8 bases between them. This clonotype has a count of ten or more. What it recognizes is unknown. Libraries for TCRalpha and TCRbeta carried sample barcodes and unique molecular identifiers via 5'RACE. One entry per CDR3 protein results from TCRdb running MiXCR on the 5' RACE reads. The sample has about 250,000 distinct CDR3 sequences, 15% seen once. The chain uses TRBV18 and TRBJ2-7, with D unclear. What was sequenced was PBMCs or a T cell subset sorted from them (not recorded which). The TCR comes from an adult woman who had mild COVID-19 (a few samples of this study predate the infection). Cell type and time point are not known. In DNA form, the CDR3 reads TGTGCCAGCAGTCCCAACTCCTACGAGCAGTACTTC. Translated: CASSPNSYEQYF.